These T cell receptor beta chains were read from a single sample in a study of CD8 T cells in ankylosing spondylitis. One entry per CDR3 protein, called by TCRdb with MiXCR from the 5' RACE reads. The sample has 250,000 to 300,000 distinct CDR3 sequences, around 20% seen once. Sequencing input: blood, either unsorted or a sorted T cell fraction (not recorded which). These receptors were obtained from a male donor with ankylosing spondylitis or in good health (not recorded which). Each CDR3 is given without its conserved first and last residue. The D gene is left open where the match is weak.

d_call,v_call,cdr3_length,j_call,cdr3_aa
NA,TRBV6-6,10,TRBJ1-1,ASCLGNTEAF
TRBD1,TRBV6-1,16,TRBJ1-2,ASSPGQGEIIANYGYT
TRBD2,TRBV6-1,13,TRBJ2-1,ASSQTSGGYNEQF
TRBD2,TRBV20-1,10,TRBJ2-5,SAFQGGETQY
NA,TRBV28,11,TRBJ2-1,ASSLMMGNEQF
NA,TRBV12-3/TRBV12-4,12,TRBJ2-1,ASSLGERRGEQF
TRBD2,TRBV15,13,TRBJ2-4,ATSRDTGGRNIQY
TRBD1,TRBV6-1,11,TRBJ2-2,ASRTGRNGELF
TRBD1,TRBV3-1,13,TRBJ1-2,ASSTSGTGIGGYT
NA,TRBV21-1,14,TRBJ2-1,ASSSLHRFPRQEQF
NA,TRBV20-1,12,TRBJ2-3,SARDWRSADTQY
NA,TRBV12-3/TRBV12-4,16,TRBJ1-4,AFSYAHFPGTKNEKLF
TRBD2,TRBV12-3/TRBV12-4,13,TRBJ2-3,ASSFPAGAPDTQY
NA,TRBV3-1,15,TRBJ1-6,ASSGPGSPSYNSPLH
TRBD1,TRBV20-1,13,TRBJ2-3,SARDEGASTDTQY
NA,TRBV20-1,11,TRBJ2-5,SVSRDSDGTQY
NA,TRBV5-6,14,TRBJ2-1,ASSARSASSYNEQF
NA,TRBV7-2,15,TRBJ2-1,ASRGFGAKNSYNEQF
TRBD1,TRBV7-6,16,TRBJ2-1,ASKRASGGWSSYNEQF
TRBD1,TRBV11-1,15,TRBJ2-2,ASSPKIQGIGTGELF
TRBD1,TRBV28,17,TRBJ1-2,ASSSPGLTGTGINYGYT
TRBD2,TRBV5-1,13,TRBJ2-1,ASSHSGRAVDEQF
TRBD2,TRBV2,13,TRBJ2-5,ASSGREKWEETQY
NA,TRBV12-3/TRBV12-4,13,TRBJ1-6,ASSLRDGRNSPLH
TRBD2,TRBV11-2,14,TRBJ2-2,ASSLSASGRTGELF
TRBD2,TRBV18,13,TRBJ2-5,ASSPREAIQETQY
NA,TRBV5-1,13,TRBJ2-1,ASSWTKSSYNEQF
TRBD1,TRBV7-8,13,TRBJ1-5,ASSLAVTGVQPQH
NA,TRBV20-1,13,TRBJ1-6,SARDPGGGDSPLH
TRBD1,TRBV29-1,12,TRBJ1-3,SVYRTGSGNTIY
TRBD2,TRBV7-9,14,TRBJ2-3,ASSPPGVAGKDTQY
TRBD2,TRBV12-3/TRBV12-4,15,TRBJ2-1,ASSPPRLAGGAVEQF
NA,TRBV6-1,13,TRBJ1-5,ASTRGFGGNQPQH
NA,TRBV7-2,11,TRBJ1-2,ASSPLSGYGYT
NA,TRBV11-2,12,TRBJ2-5,ASSFKADQETQY
TRBD2,TRBV12-3/TRBV12-4,12,TRBJ2-1,ASLLAGLANEQF
NA,TRBV29-1,14,TRBJ1-1,SVEEIGPGMNTEAF
NA,TRBV12-3/TRBV12-4,15,TRBJ2-3,ASLPDSGREDTDTQY
NA,TRBV24-1,16,TRBJ2-1,ATSDWPRGSGLYNEQF
TRBD1,TRBV29-1,10,TRBJ1-5,SVGQGNQPQH
NA,TRBV2,11,TRBJ2-2,ASSRDFTGELF
NA,TRBV4-2,11,TRBJ2-1,ASSQAPGREQF
NA,TRBV7-2,11,TRBJ2-5,ASSVGDQETQY
NA,TRBV5-1,13,TRBJ2-1,ASSLGGFVYNEQF
NA,TRBV9,11,TRBJ2-1,ASSVEPYNEQF
NA,TRBV7-2,11,TRBJ1-2,ASSLAQGSGYT
NA,TRBV3-1,15,TRBJ1-3,ASSHMPQGRSGNTIY
NA,TRBV12-3/TRBV12-4,12,TRBJ2-1,AIGRGTRSNEQF
NA,TRBV28,14,TRBJ1-1,ASRVQGTRGNTEAF
NA,TRBV5-1,14,TRBJ2-3,ASRREAIVGTDTQY
TRBD1,TRBV29-1,10,TRBJ2-5,SAGTAQETQY
NA,TRBV7-3,14,TRBJ2-2,ASSSIRQQNTGELF
TRBD1,TRBV10-3,10,TRBJ2-5,AIGTGVETQY
TRBD1,TRBV3-1,13,TRBJ1-4,ASSQGGGFVEKLF
NA,TRBV5-1,14,TRBJ1-2,ASSLNTGERNYGYT